This T cell receptor beta chain was identified during a study of blood T cell repertoires in COVID-19. Overall study: PBMCs, B-cell-depleted T cells, or T cells were the source of the cDNA or gDNA that made up the material.

Trimming took off 0 bases at V and 7 bases at J, with 12 bases between the two ends. This CDR3 is built from 14 residues. In germline, CDR1 is ENHRY, CDR2 SYGVKD. TCRdb keeps only in-frame clones here, not all; method: immunoSEQ multiplex PCR. The sample contains approximately 240,000 clones, just under 85% of which appear only once. This receptor was taken from a man aged 50 to 59 with acute or convalescent COVID-19. The gene calls are TRBV10-3 and TRBJ1-1; D gene uncertain. The source material was peripheral blood. This CDR3 reads CAISESREMGEAFF. The CDR3 nucleotides read TGTGCCATCAGTGAGTCGAGGGAGATGGGTGAAGCTTTCTTT.